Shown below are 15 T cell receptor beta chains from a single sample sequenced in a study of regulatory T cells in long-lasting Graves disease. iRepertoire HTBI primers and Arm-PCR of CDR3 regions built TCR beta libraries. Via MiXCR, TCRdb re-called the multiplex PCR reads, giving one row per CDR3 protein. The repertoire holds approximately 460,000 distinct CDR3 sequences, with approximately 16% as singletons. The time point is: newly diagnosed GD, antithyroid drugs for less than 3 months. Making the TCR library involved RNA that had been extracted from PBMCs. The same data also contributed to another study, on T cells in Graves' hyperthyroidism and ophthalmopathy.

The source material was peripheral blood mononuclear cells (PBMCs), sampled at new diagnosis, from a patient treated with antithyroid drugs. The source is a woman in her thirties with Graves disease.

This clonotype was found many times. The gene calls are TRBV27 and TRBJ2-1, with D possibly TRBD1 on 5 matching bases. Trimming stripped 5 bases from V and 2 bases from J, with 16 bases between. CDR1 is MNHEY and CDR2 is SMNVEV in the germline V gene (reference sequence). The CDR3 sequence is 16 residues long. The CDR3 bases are TGTGCCAGCAGTACTACTCAGGGATTCACCTACAATGAGCAGTTCTTC. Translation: CASSTTQGFTYNEQFF.

This CDR3 reads CASSLTSAGPNTGELFF. CDR3 coding DNA: TGTGCCAGCAGTCTAACATCAGCCGGACCGAACACCGGGGAGCTGTTTTTT. This chain links TRBV27 with TRBJ2-2; D is undetermined. The V end was cut by 5 bases, the J end by 0 bases, with 16 bases between. The V gene's germline CDR1 is MNHEY and CDR2 SMNVEV (reference sequence). The CDR3 covers 17 residues.

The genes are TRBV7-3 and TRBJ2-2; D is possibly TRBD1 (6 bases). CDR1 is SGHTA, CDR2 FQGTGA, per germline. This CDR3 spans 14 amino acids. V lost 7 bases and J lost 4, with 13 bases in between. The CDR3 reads CASNAGVATGELFF. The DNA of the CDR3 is TGTGCCAGCAACGCAGGGGTGGCCACCGGGGAGCTGTTTTTT. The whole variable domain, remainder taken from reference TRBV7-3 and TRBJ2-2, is GAGVSQTPSNKVTEKGKYVELRCDPISGHTALYWYRQSLGQGPEFLIYFQGTGAADDSGLPNDRFFAVRPEGSVSTLKIQRTERGDSAVYLCASNAGVATGELFFGEGSRLTVL.

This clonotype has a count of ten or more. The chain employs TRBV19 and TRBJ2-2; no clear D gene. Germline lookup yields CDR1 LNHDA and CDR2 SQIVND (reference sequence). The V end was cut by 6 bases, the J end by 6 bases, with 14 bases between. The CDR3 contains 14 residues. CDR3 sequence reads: CASSISATAGELFF. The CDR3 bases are TGTGCCAGTAGCATCAGCGCTACCGCCGGGGAGCTGTTTTTT.

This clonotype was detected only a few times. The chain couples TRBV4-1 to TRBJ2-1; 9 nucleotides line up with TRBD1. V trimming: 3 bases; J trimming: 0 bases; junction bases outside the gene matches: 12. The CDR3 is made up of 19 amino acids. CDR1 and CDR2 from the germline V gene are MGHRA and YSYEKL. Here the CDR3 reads CASSHRVPGQGYSYNEQFF. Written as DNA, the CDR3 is TGCGCCAGCAGCCACCGCGTCCCGGGACAGGGCTACTCCTACAATGAGCAGTTCTTC.

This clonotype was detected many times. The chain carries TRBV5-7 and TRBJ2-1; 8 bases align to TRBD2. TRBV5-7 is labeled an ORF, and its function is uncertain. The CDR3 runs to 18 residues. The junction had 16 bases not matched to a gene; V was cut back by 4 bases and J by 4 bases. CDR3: CASSPDVIASGSYNEQFF. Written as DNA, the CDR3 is TGTGCCAGCAGCCCAGACGTAATCGCGAGCGGGAGTTACAATGAGCAGTTCTTC.

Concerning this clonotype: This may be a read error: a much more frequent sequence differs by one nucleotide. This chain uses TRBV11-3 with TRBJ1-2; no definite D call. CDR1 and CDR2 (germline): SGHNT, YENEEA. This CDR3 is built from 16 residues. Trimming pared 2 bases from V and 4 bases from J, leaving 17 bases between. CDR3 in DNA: TGTGCCAGCAGCTTAACGAGGGAAAGGTTGGGCTATGGCTACACCTTC. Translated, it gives CASSLTRERLGYGYTF.

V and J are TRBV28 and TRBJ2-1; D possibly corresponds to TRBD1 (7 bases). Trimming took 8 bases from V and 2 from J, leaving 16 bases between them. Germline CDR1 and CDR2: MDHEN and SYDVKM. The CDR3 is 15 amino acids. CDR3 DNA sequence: TGTGCCAGCCTTACAGGGGACTCTGCCTACAATGAGCAGTTCTTC. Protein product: CASLTGDSAYNEQFF.

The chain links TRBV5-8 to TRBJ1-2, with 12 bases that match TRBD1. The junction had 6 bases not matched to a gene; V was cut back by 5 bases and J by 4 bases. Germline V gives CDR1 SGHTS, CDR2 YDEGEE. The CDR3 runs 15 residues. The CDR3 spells CASSRDRGQSYGYTF. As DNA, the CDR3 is TGTGCCAGCAGTCGGGACAGGGGGCAGTCCTATGGCTACACCTTC.

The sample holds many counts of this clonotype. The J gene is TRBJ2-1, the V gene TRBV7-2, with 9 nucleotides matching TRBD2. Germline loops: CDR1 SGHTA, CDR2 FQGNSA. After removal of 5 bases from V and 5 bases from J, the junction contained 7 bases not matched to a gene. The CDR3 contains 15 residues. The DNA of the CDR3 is TGTGCCAGCAGCACCCCGGGACTAGCCCACAATGAGCAGTTCTTC. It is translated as CASSTPGLAHNEQFF.

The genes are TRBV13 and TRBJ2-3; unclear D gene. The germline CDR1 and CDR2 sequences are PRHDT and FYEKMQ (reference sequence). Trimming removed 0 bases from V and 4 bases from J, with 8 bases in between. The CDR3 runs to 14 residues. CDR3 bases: TGTGCCAGCAGCTTAGGCCTAAATGCAGATACGCAGTATTTT. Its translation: CASSLGLNADTQYF.

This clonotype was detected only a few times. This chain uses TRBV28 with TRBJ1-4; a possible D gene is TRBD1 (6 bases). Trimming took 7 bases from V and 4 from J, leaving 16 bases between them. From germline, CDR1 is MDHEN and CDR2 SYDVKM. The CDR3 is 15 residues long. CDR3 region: CASNWGGRGNEKLFF. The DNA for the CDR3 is TGTGCCAGCAATTGGGGGGGCAGGGGTAATGAAAAACTGTTTTTT.

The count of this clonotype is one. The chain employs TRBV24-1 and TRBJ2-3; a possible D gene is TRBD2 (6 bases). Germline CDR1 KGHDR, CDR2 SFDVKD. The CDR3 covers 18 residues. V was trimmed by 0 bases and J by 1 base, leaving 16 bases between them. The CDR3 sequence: CATSDLFLPGLGTDTQYF. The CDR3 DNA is TGTGCCACCAGTGATTTGTTTCTGCCGGGACTCGGCACAGATACGCAGTATTTT.

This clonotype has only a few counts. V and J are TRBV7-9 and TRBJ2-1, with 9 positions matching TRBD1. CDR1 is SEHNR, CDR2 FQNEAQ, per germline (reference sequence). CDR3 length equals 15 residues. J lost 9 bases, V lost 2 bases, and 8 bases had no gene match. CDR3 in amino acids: CASSLLGGQGGEQFF. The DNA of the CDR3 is TGTGCCAGCAGCTTATTGGGGGGACAGGGTGGTGAGCAGTTCTTC. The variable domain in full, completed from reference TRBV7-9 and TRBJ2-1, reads DTGVSQNPRHKITKRGQNVTFRCDPISEHNRLYWYRQTLGQGPEFLTYFQNEAQLEKSRLLSDRFSAERPKGSFSTLEIQRTEQGDSAMYLCASSLLGGQGGEQFFGPGTRLTVL.

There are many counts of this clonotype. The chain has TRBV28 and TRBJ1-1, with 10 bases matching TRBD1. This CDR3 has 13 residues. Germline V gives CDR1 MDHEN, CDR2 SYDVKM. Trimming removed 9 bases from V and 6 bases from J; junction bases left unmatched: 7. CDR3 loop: CASQPGQGSEAFF. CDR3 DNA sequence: TGTGCCAGTCAGCCGGGACAGGGGTCTGAAGCTTTCTTT.